Listed below are T cell receptor beta chains from one sample, sequenced in a study of post-analysis software for immune sequencing data. TCRdb re-analysed the PCR reads in MiXCR, keeping a single row per CDR3 protein. Among about 800,000 distinct CDR3 sequences, roughly 30% were seen once, and the ten largest hold around 0.55%. Sequenced: blood. Source of these receptors: a girl between 5 and 17 years old with multiple sclerosis. Each CDR3 is given with its conserved first and last residue. D genes are given only for firm matches. Clone size is stated in some rows and not others, as once, few, many or a class when expanded.

14	-	TRBV12-3/TRBV12-4	-	TRBJ1-2	TGTGCCAGCAGTCCCGGGACTTACCAATATGGCTACACCTTC	CASSPGTYQYGYTF
15	many	TRBV5-6	-	TRBJ2-4	TGTGCCAGCAGCTCCCGACGGACGGGGAGGAACATTCAGTACTTC	CASSSRRTGRNIQYF
18	few	TRBV12-3/TRBV12-4	-	TRBJ2-4	TGTGCCAGCAGCCCAACTACGACACTAGGCCTAGCCAAAAACATTCAGTACTTC	CASSPTTTLGLAKNIQYF
14	many	TRBV5-1	TRBD1	TRBJ2-4	TGCGCCAGCAGCTCATACAGGGGGCAAAACATTCAGTACTTC	CASSSYRGQNIQYF
18	few	TRBV15	TRBD2	TRBJ2-1	TGTGCCACCAGCAGAGTCTTGGGACTAGCGGAGATTTACAATGAGCAGTTCTTC	CATSRVLGLAEIYNEQFF
17	few	TRBV7-6	TRBD1	TRBJ2-6	TGTGCCAGCAGCTCGGGACAGTTAACCTCTGGGGCCAACGTCCTGACTTTC	CASSSGQLTSGANVLTF
12	-	TRBV29-1	-	TRBJ2-3	TGCAGCGGGACTGCGGGCACAGATACGCAGTATTTT	CSGTAGTDTQYF
13	-	TRBV29-1	TRBD2	TRBJ2-7	TGCAGCGCAGGGAGGGAGGGCTCCTACGAGCAGTACTTC	CSAGREGSYEQYF
16	-	TRBV5-1	-	TRBJ1-4	TGCGCCAGCAGCTTGTTGGGGACCACAACTAATGAAAAACTGTTTTTT	CASSLLGTTTNEKLFF
16	-	TRBV14	TRBD2	TRBJ2-3	TGTGCCAGCAGCCGAACTAGCGGGAGGCGCACAGATACGCAGTATTTT	CASSRTSGRRTDTQYF
18	few	TRBV10-3	-	TRBJ2-3	TGTGCCATCAGTGAGACAGGGTCGACCTACCTTAGCACAGATACGCAGTATTTT	CAISETGSTYLSTDTQYF
15	few	TRBV6-5	-	TRBJ2-3	TGTGCCAGCCGCGGAGGTAGCGGTAGCACAGATACGCAGTATTTT	CASRGGSGSTDTQYF
15	few	TRBV5-1	TRBD1	TRBJ2-1	TGCGCCAGCAGCCGAGGACAGGAATACTACAATGAGCAGTTCTTC	CASSRGQEYYNEQFF
17	-	TRBV5-1	-	TRBJ2-2	TGCGCCAGCAGCCCACCCCGGGGTAGCGAGAACACCGGGGAGCTGTTTTTT	CASSPPRGSENTGELFF
14	-	TRBV7-2	-	TRBJ2-3	TGTGCCAGCTCCGGCAACTCTGGCCCAGATACGCAGTATTTT	CASSGNSGPDTQYF
17	-	TRBV5-5	TRBD1	TRBJ2-6	TGTGCCAGCAGACAAGGACAGGCGCTCTCTGGGGCCAACGTCCTGACTTTC	CASRQGQALSGANVLTF
14	-	TRBV6-6	-	TRBJ1-2	TGTGCCGTCGTTGGGGGGGCGCAGCTCTATGGCTACACCTTC	CAVVGGAQLYGYTF
12	many	TRBV20-1	-	TRBJ1-2	TGCAGTGCTAGAGAGGGGTTCAAGGGCTACACCTTC	CSAREGFKGYTF
11	once	TRBV18	-	TRBJ2-1	TGTGCCAGCTCACCAGGGGAAGAGCAGTTCTTC	CASSPGEEQFF
18	few	TRBV20-1	TRBD1	TRBJ1-5	TGCAGTGCTAGGGGGGGACAGGGGGGGTTCGGTGGCAATCAGCCCCAGCATTTT	CSARGGQGGFGGNQPQHF
15	-	TRBV28	TRBD2	TRBJ2-1	TGTGCCAGCAGGACCGGGGGAGGGTCCTACAATGAGCAGTTCTTC	CASRTGGGSYNEQFF
16	few	TRBV7-9	-	TRBJ2-3	TGTGCCAGCAGCACCAGGGGAGTTGAGCGCACAGATACGCAGTATTTT	CASSTRGVERTDTQYF
13	few	TRBV29-1	-	TRBJ2-1	TGCAGCGTTGACTCTTTCTCCTACAATGAGCAGTTCTTC	CSVDSFSYNEQFF
13	-	TRBV20-1	TRBD1	TRBJ1-2	TGCAGTGCTAGAATACAGGGGAGCTATGGCTACACCTTC	CSARIQGSYGYTF
15	-	TRBV12-3/TRBV12-4	-	TRBJ2-7	TGTGCCAGCAGTTTCCAGGCTAACTCCGGAGACGAGCAGTACTTC	CASSFQANSGDEQYF
14	few	TRBV7-6	TRBD2	TRBJ2-7	TGTGCCAGCAGCTTAGTAGCGGGAGGTAATGAGCAGTACTTC	CASSLVAGGNEQYF
12	many	TRBV2	-	TRBJ1-5	TGTGCCAGCAGTGGGGGCAATCAGCCCCAGCATTTT	CASSGGNQPQHF